The rows below give T cell receptor beta chains drawn from one sample of a study of T cell responses to AZD1222 COVID-19 vaccine. Libraries were prepared by immunoSEQ multiplex PCR; TCRdb keeps only in-frame clonotypes and omits some of them. In the table there are around 140,000 clones, 85% to 90% of which are singletons. The specimen was peripheral blood, collected on day 0 of AZD1222 vaccination. The receptors were gathered from an adult in good health. CDR3s include the opening cysteine and the closing phenylalanine or tryptophan.

>TRBV23-1|TRBJ1-1
CAGLTEAFF
>TRBV19|TRBJ1-1
CASTIARRSNTEAFF
>TRBV4-1|TRBJ1-3
CASSHTVAGGRNSGNTIYF
>TRBV4-1|TRBJ1-2
CASSQTDSLNYGYTF
>TRBV12-3/TRBV12-4|TRBJ1-1
CATRQGAKTEAFF
>TRBV28|TRBJ1-1
CASSIPGYRANTEAFF
>TRBV19|TRBJ1-1
CASSTRTGNTEAFF
>TRBV24-1|TRBJ2-2
CATSDGALAKNTGELFF
>TRBV6-1|TRBJ2-3
CASSVASGRDTQYF
>TRBV11-2|TRBJ2-5
CASSLERKTQYF
>TRBV19|TRBJ2-5
CASSRDLLETQYF
>TRBV10-3|TRBJ2-1
CAISESGGAGNEQFF
>TRBV30|TRBJ1-3
CAWSDRGNTIYF
>TRBV5-1|TRBJ1-2
CASSLALLLTGEEGGYTF
>TRBV11-1|TRBJ1-1
CASSPAWNTEAFF
>TRBV2|TRBJ1-2
CASSESEGLYYGYTF
>TRBV30|TRBJ2-2
CAWSSRGAGAGELFF
>TRBV4-1|TRBJ1-4
CASSQVLWLLGEKLFF
>TRBV30|TRBJ2-7
CAWGRLAGGGRSYEQYF
>TRBV18|TRBJ1-1
CASSLGQGVNTEAFF
>TRBV28|TRBJ1-4
CASSSSRTGKVNEKLFF
>TRBV24-1|TRBJ1-2
CATSDNSGRMYGYTF
>TRBV24-1|TRBJ2-5
CATSEKAAETQYF
>TRBV7-9|TRBJ1-2
CASSDAGDRGFGYTF
>TRBV25-1|TRBJ2-7
CASRRDSYEQYF
>TRBV3-1/TRBV3-2|TRBJ2-5
CASSHWDLLGETQYF
>TRBV28|TRBJ2-4
CASSLRLAGVGHIQYF
>TRBV5-5|TRBJ1-1
CASSFRREEAFF
>TRBV6-5|TRBJ1-5
CASRTWADNQPQHF
>TRBV7-8|TRBJ2-1
CASSGYNEQFF
>TRBV19|TRBJ1-2
CASSIGVGAATFYGYTF